Below, 5 T cell receptor beta chains from the same sample are listed, as sequenced in a study of shared clonotypes between healthy human individuals. Sequencing was performed with immunoSEQ multiplex PCR; in TCRdb, only in-frame clones are kept and a portion is missing. The sample lists about 1,800,000 clones, approximately 94% occurring once. Terminally differentiated effector memory CD45RA+ cells were excluded by CCR7 positive selection of CD45RO-negative cells. Sequencing was carried out using naive CD8+ T cells sorted from blood. The receptor source for this set is a man younger than 30 in good health.

The chain joins TRBV7-9 to TRBJ2-7; D gene uncertain. Trimming removed 1 base from V and 5 bases from J, with 15 bases in between. The CDR3 sequence is 15 residues long. From germline, CDR1 is SEHNR and CDR2 FQNEAQ (reference sequence). The DNA for the CDR3 is TGTGCCAGCAGCTTAGTCCTCTCCGCGAGCAACGAGCAGTACTTC. Residues: CASSLVLSASNEQYF.

The chain has TRBV4-3 and TRBJ1-2, with D possibly TRBD1 on 5 matching bases. The CDR3 sequence is 13 residues long. In germline, CDR1 is LGHNA, CDR2 YSLEER. The V end lost 1 base, the J end lost 4 bases, and 7 bases lay between the germline ends. The CDR3 coding sequence is TGCGCCAGCAGCCAAGCAGGGTCCTATGGCTACACCTTC. This encodes CASSQAGSYGYTF.

The rearrangement joins TRBV12-5 to TRBJ2-2; TRBD1 matches at 9 bases. V shed 1 base, J shed 0 bases, and the junction held 9 bases outside the gene matches. The CDR3 has 19 amino acids. CDR1 is LGHNT, CDR2 FRNRAP, per germline. The DNA for the CDR3 is TGTGCTAGTGGTTTGGACCGGGACAGGGATGTAGCGAACACCGGGGAGCTGTTTTTT. The encoded protein is CASGLDRDRDVANTGELFF.

Points on this clone: Other nucleotide sequences from this sample produce the same CDR3. The J gene is TRBJ2-7, the V gene TRBV27, with D perhaps matching TRBD1 or TRBD2 (5 bases each). The CDR3 loop spans 16 amino acids. The germline gives CDR1 MNHEY, CDR2 SMNVEV (reference sequence). V dropped 0 bases and J dropped 2 bases, with 14 bases sitting between them. The CDR3 sequence is CASSLSPGTGTYEQYF. CDR3 bases: TGTGCCAGCAGTTTATCTCCAGGGACGGGGACCTACGAGCAGTACTTC.

The chain joins TRBV10-2 to TRBJ2-1; 12 positions agree with TRBD2. V trimming: 2 bases; J trimming: 7 bases; junction bases outside the gene matches: 0. Germline values: CDR1 WSHSY, CDR2 SAAADI. The CDR3 extends over 14 amino acids. This chain's CDR3 is CASSEGLAGNEQFF. The CDR3 DNA follows: TGCGCCAGCAGTGAGGGACTAGCGGGGAATGAGCAGTTCTTC.